This TCR beta chain is drawn from a study of graft-versus-host responses after intestinal transplantation. Study summary: Anti-thymocyte globulin was used for induction in all recipients, who then took tacrolimus and steroids for about 3 years.

Study results and caveats: GvH clones occurred in recipient marrow; some first appeared in ileum or blood. Elevated graft-versus-host to host-versus-graft clonal ratios in allografts were recorded for patients with graft-donor T cell macrochimerism.

Sequencing used immunoSEQ multiplex PCR; TCRdb keeps in-frame clones, though not all of them. The sample yields some 130,000 clones, around nine tenths seen once. The CDR3 consists of 14 residues. After removal of 5 bases from V and 1 base from J, the junction contained 4 bases not matched to a gene. Germline CDR1 reads SGHNT; CDR2 reads YENEEA. With respect to this clone: Its target is not known.

Sequenced material: unstimulated CD4+ T cells sorted from spleen or lymph node cells, taken before intestinal transplant. The chain recombines TRBV11-3 with TRBJ1-1, with TRBD1 identical over 7 bases. The clonotype comes from a human donor who received an intestinal transplant. The CDR3 nucleotides are TGTGCCAGCAGCAACAGGGGCCGGAACACTGAAGCTTTCTTT. Amino acids: CASSNRGRNTEAFF.